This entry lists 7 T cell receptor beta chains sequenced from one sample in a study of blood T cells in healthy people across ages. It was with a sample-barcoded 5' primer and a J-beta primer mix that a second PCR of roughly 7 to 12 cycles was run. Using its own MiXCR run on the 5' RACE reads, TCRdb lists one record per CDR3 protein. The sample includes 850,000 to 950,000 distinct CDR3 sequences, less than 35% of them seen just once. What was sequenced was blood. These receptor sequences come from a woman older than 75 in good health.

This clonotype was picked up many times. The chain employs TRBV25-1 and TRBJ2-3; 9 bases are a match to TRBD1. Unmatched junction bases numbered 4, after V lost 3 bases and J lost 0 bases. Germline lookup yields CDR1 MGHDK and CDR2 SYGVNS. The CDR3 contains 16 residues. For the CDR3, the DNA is TGTGCCAGCAGTGACCGGACAGGGGTCAGCACAGATACGCAGTATTTT. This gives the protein CASSDRTGVSTDTQYF.

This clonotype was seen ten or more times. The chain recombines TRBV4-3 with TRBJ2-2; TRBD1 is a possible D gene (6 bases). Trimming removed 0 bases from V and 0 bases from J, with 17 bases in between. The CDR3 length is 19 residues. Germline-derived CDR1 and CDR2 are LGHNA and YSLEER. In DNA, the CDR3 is TGCGCCAGCAGCCAAGAACTATTCACTACAGGGTCGAACACCGGGGAGCTGTTTTTT. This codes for CASSQELFTTGSNTGELFF.

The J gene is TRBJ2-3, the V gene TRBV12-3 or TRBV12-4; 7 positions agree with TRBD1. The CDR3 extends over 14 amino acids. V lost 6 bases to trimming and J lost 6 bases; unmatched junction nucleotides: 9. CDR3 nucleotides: TGTGCCAGCAGCCCGGCAGGGGGAAAGGATACGCAGTATTTT. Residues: CASSPAGGKDTQYF.

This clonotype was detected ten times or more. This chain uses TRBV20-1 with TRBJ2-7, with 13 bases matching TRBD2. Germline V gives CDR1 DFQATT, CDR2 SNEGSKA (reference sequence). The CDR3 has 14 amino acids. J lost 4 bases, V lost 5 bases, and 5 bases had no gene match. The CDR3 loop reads CSAARTSGGYEQYF. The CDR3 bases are TGCAGTGCTGCTAGGACTAGCGGGGGTTACGAGCAGTACTTC.

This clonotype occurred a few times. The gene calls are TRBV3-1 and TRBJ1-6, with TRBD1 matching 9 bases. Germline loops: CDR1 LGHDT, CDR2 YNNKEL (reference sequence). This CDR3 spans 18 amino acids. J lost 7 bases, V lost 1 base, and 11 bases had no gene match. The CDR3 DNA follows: TGTGCCAGCAGCCAAGTTAGGGACAGGGACACAAGGAATTCACCCCTCCACTTT. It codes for CASSQVRDRDTRNSPLHF. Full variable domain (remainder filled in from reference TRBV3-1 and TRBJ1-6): DTAVSQTPKYLVTQMGNDKSIKCEQNLGHDTMYWYKQDSKKFLKIMFSYNNKELIINETVPNRFSPKSPDKAHLNLHINSLELGDSAVYFCASSQVRDRDTRNSPLHFGNGTRLTVT.

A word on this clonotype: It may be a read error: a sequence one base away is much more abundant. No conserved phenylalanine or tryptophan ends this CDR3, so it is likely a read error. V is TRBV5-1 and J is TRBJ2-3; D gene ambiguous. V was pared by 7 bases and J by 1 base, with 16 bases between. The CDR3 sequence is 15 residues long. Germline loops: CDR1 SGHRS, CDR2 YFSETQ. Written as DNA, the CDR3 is TGCGCCAGCTCAAAGGGCCGCAGAGGCACAGATACGCAGTATTGT. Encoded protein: CASSKGRRGTDTQYC.

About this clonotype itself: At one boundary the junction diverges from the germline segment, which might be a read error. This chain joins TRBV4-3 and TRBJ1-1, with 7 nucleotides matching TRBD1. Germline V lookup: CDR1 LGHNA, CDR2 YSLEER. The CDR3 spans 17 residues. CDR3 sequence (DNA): TGCACCAGCAGCCAAGATTACAGGGGCCTATTGAGCACTGAAGCTTTCTTT. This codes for CTSSQDYRGLLSTEAFF.